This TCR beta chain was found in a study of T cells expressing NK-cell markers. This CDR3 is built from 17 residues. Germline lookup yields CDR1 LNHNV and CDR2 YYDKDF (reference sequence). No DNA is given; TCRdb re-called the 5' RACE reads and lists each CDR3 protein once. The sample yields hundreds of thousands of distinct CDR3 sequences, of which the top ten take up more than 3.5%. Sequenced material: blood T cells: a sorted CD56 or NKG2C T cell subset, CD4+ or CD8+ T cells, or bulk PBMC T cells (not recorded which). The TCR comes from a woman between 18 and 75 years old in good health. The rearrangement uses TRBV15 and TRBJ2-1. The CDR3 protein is CATSPADILGSYNEQFF.